The 12 T cell receptor beta chains below all came from one sample that was sequenced in a study of metastatic and nonmetastatic thyroid tumors. Until they underwent thyroid surgery, no patient had received any treatment. TCRdb ran MiXCR on the PCR reads. The data hold more than 20,000 clones, with under 30% observed a single time. Sequenced input: tumor tissue. The receptors come from a male donor with papillary thyroid cancer or a benign thyroid nodule (not recorded which). Some clones in this sample may be carry-over from other donors' samples.

Of note for this clone: The identical CDR3 is also encoded by other nucleotide sequences in the sample. The chain recombines TRBV20-1 with TRBJ1-1, with D perhaps TRBD1 (5 bases). CDR3 length equals 15 residues. Per germline, CDR1 DFQATT and CDR2 SNEGSKA (reference sequence). V dropped 4 bases and J dropped 0 bases, with 15 bases sitting between them. The CDR3 loop is CSATDPLTVNTEAFF. CDR3 DNA: TGCAGTGCTACCGACCCGCTGACAGTGAACACTGAAGCTTTCTTT.

Ten or more counts support this clone. This chain connects TRBV20-1 to TRBJ2-3; 9 nucleotides match TRBD2. Germline V lookup: CDR1 DFQATT, CDR2 SNEGSKA (reference sequence). The V and J ends lost 5 bases and 5 bases, in that order; junction bases with no gene match: 20. The CDR3 totals 18 residues. CDR3 sequence (DNA): TGCAGTGCTCCCGTAACACCGGGACTAGCCGGAGGGGAAGATACGCAGTATTTT. Translated: CSAPVTPGLAGGEDTQYF.

On this clone: The CDR3 ends on some other residue instead of the conserved phenylalanine or tryptophan, so this is likely a read error. V is TRBV18 and J is TRBJ1-1, with D possibly matching TRBD1 (6 bases). CDR3 length: 14 residues. Trimming took off 6 bases at V and 0 bases at J, with 11 bases between the two ends. Germline-derived CDR1 and CDR2 are KGHSH and LQKENI. Written as DNA, the CDR3 is TGTGCCAGCTCGCAGGACAGATTGAACACTGAAGCTTTCCCC. Amino acid sequence: CASSQDRLNTEAFP.

In this sample, this clone turned up many times. The chain is built from TRBV6-5 and TRBJ2-1, with D perhaps matching TRBD1 or TRBD2 (5 bases each). Germline lookup yields CDR1 MNHEY and CDR2 SVGAGI. V was pared by 0 bases and J by 8 bases, with 8 bases between. The CDR3 runs to 13 residues. In nucleotides, the CDR3 is TGTGCCAGCAGTTACTCTGGGGACGATGAGCAGTTCTTC. Translation: CASSYSGDDEQFF.

Ten or more counts support this clone. The CDR3 DNA is TGCAGTGCTAACCGACAGGGTGGAAATTCACCCCTCCACTTT. Protein sequence: CSANRQGGNSPLHF. This chain uses TRBV20-1 with TRBJ1-6, with 7 bases aligning to TRBD1. After removal of 4 bases from V and 7 bases from J, the junction contained 7 bases not matched to a gene. In germline, CDR1 is DFQATT, CDR2 SNEGSKA (reference sequence). The length of the CDR3 is 14 residues.

This clone appeared many times. CDR3 nucleotide sequence: TGCGCCAGCAGCCAAGATCGCGGGAAGGGGGCCGTGGAGACCCAGTACTTC. Amino acid sequence: CASSQDRGKGAVETQYF. The chain carries TRBV4-3 and TRBJ2-5; tentative D call: TRBD1 (7 bases). The CDR3 is made up of 17 amino acids. V lost 0 bases, J lost 5 bases, and 19 bases lay in between. The germline V gene encodes CDR1 LGHNA and CDR2 YSLEER.

This clone was seen just once. The final CDR3 position lacks the conserved phenylalanine or tryptophan, pointing to a likely read error. The V and J genes are TRBV5-1 and TRBJ1-2; TRBD1 might be the D (6 bases). Germline loops: CDR1 SGHRS, CDR2 YFSETQ. Trimming removed 0 bases at V and 3 bases at J, with 12 bases between. The CDR3 length is 15 residues. The CDR3 is CASSLGQEGDYGYTL. The CDR3 DNA follows: TGCGCCAGCAGCTTGGGTCAGGAGGGGGACTATGGCTACACCTTG.

The chain is built from TRBV7-2 and TRBJ2-1; D unclear. Germline V gives CDR1 SGHTA, CDR2 FQGNSA. There are 18 residues in the CDR3. V dropped 0 bases and J dropped 0 bases, with 15 bases sitting between them. CDR3 loop: CASSLARVHTSSYNEQFF. CDR3 sequence (DNA): TGTGCCAGCAGCTTAGCGCGTGTGCACACGAGCTCCTACAATGAGCAGTTCTTC.

The chain combines TRBV4-1 with TRBJ2-1; TRBD2 matches 10 bases. The CDR3 sequence is 16 residues long. The V and J ends lost 2 bases and 4 bases, in that order; junction bases with no gene match: 5. In germline, CDR1 is MGHRA, CDR2 YSYEKL. The CDR3 here is CASSQRTSGWYNEQFF. Here the CDR3 DNA reads TGCGCCAGCAGCCAACGGACTAGCGGATGGTACAATGAGCAGTTCTTC.

This clone was seen repeatedly, ten times or more. The chain links TRBV7-3 to TRBJ1-2; D not resolved. Trimming left V 5 bases short and J 4 bases short, with 11 bases between. CDR3 size: 13 residues. Germline values: CDR1 SGHTA, CDR2 FQGTGA. The CDR3 sequence: CASSAKGGYGYTF. CDR3 bases: TGTGCCAGCAGCGCAAAGGGCGGCTATGGCTACACCTTC.

There are many counts of this clone. This chain links TRBV29-1 with TRBJ2-7, with D uncertain. Germline CDR1 and CDR2: SQVTM and ANQGSEA. The ends were cut back, 4 bases at V and 6 bases at J, with 7 bases in the middle. This CDR3 comprises 10 residues. The CDR3 protein is CSVGDGEQYF. CDR3 in DNA: TGCAGCGTTGGCGATGGCGAGCAGTACTTC.

This clone has a handful of counts. A much larger clone sits a single nucleotide away, making a read error possible. This rearrangement joins TRBV28 to TRBJ1-5; no reliable D call. CDR1 MDHEN and CDR2 SYDVKM come from the germline V gene. The CDR3 loop spans 14 amino acids. The V end was cut by 8 bases, the J end by 7 bases, with 18 bases between. CDR3 loop: CASASGRPSQPQHF. The CDR3 region has the DNA TGTGCCAGCGCGTCCGGGAGGCCTAGCCAGCCCCAGCATTTT.